The rows below give T cell receptor beta chains drawn from one sample of a study of T cells in Graves' hyperthyroidism and ophthalmopathy. TCRdb reprocessed the multiplex PCR reads via MiXCR and lists one record per CDR3 protein. The sample carries 800,000 or so distinct CDR3 sequences, around 38% recorded once. What was sequenced was blood. The receptor set was obtained from a young man with Graves' hyperthyroidism. The CDR3 runs from the conserved cysteine through the conserved F or W. A D gene is named only where the DNA matches it firmly. Only part of the rows carry a size: once, few, many, or a class if the clone is expanded.

j_call d_call clone_size v_call cdr3_nt cdr3_aa
TRBJ2-3 NA NA TRBV2 TGTGCCAGCAGTGAAGCATGGGCAGATACGCAGTATTTT CASSEAWADTQYF
TRBJ1-5 NA few TRBV7-2 TGTGCCAGCAGCTTAGCGTCAGGGGATCCTCAGCCCCAGCATTTT CASSLASGDPQPQHF
TRBJ2-2 NA NA TRBV6-5 TGTGCCAGCAGTTACTTGACCGGGGAGCTGTTTTTT CASSYLTGELFF
TRBJ2-5 NA NA TRBV7-2 TGTGCCAGCAGCTCGTTACATGGAGACCATTTCGAGACCCAGTACTTC CASSSLHGDHFETQYF
TRBJ2-2 NA many TRBV7-6 TGTGCCAGCAGCCTCAACGATTTGGAGCTGTTTTTT CASSLNDLELFF
TRBJ1-1 NA many TRBV2 TGTGCCAGCAGTGGAGACAGAGCGAACACTGAAGCTTTCTTT CASSGDRANTEAFF
TRBJ1-1 NA many TRBV5-1 TGTGCCAGCAGCCCTGGACATACGAACACTGAAGCTTTCTTT CASSPGHTNTEAFF
TRBJ2-2 TRBD2 few TRBV10-3 TGTGCCATTTCTAGCGGGACCGGGAACACCGGGGAGCTGTTTTTT CAISSGTGNTGELFF
TRBJ1-2 NA many TRBV5-6 TGTGCCAGCAGCTTGGGACAGTACTATGGCTACACCTTC CASSLGQYYGYTF
TRBJ2-7 NA many TRBV5-1 TGCGCCAGCAGAACGGCGGACTACGAGCAGTACTTC CASRTADYEQYF
TRBJ2-5 NA once TRBV20-1 TGCAGTGCTAAGGACGCAGGGAGGGAGACCCAGTACTTC CSAKDAGRETQYF
TRBJ2-7 TRBD1 NA TRBV7-9 TGTGCCAGCAGCTTAACGGACAGGGTCGGCGAGCAGTACTTC CASSLTDRVGEQYF
TRBJ2-2 NA NA TRBV20-1 TGCAGTGCTAGAGCAGCGGAGTCCACCGGGGAGCTGTTTTTT CSARAAESTGELFF
TRBJ2-2 NA many TRBV10-3 TGTGCCATCAGGGGACCCGGGGAGCTGTTTTTT CAIRGPGELFF
TRBJ2-7 TRBD1 NA TRBV9 TGTGCCAGCTCGGGGACAGGGGGTGTCGAGCAGTACTTC CASSGTGGVEQYF
TRBJ2-7 NA few TRBV7-2 TGTGCCAGCAGCTTAGGGGAGCTACTCTCCTACGAGCAGTACTTC CASSLGELLSYEQYF
TRBJ2-7 TRBD2 few TRBV19 TGTGCCAGTACCTGGACTAGCGGGAGTAACGAGCAGTACTTC CASTWTSGSNEQYF
TRBJ2-7 NA few TRBV11-2 TGTGCCAGCAGTTACACAGCGGGCAGCTCCTACGAGCAGTACTTC CASSYTAGSSYEQYF
TRBJ2-5 NA few TRBV5-6 TGTGCCAGCAGCTTGGCCGCGGAGCAAGAGACCCAGTACTTC CASSLAAEQETQYF
TRBJ2-7 TRBD2 NA TRBV29-1 TGCAGCGTTGAAGATAGCCCTAGCGGGATCTACGAGCAGTACTTC CSVEDSPSGIYEQYF
TRBJ1-2 NA many TRBV2 TGTGCCAGCAGTGAAATTCGGGCGACTAACTATGGCTACACCTTC CASSEIRATNYGYTF
TRBJ1-1 NA NA TRBV2 TGTGCCAGCAGCCCGATGGGAGGGACGGCTTTCTTT CASSPMGGTAFF
TRBJ2-2 NA NA TRBV20-1 TGCAGTGCCTTACCCGTGGGGGGAGGTGAGCTGTTTTTT CSALPVGGGELFF
TRBJ1-1 NA few TRBV5-1 TGCGCCAGCAGCTTTCGGGACTTCTTCACTGAAGCTTTCTTT CASSFRDFFTEAFF
TRBJ2-2 NA few TRBV7-9 TGTGCCAGCAGCCCCCTATTCGGGGAGCTGTTTTTT CASSPLFGELFF
TRBJ1-5 TRBD1 NA TRBV12-3/TRBV12-4 TGTGCCAGCAGTTTTAGCCAGGGGGCACAGCCCCAGCATTTT CASSFSQGAQPQHF
TRBJ2-7 NA many TRBV19 TGTGCCAGTAGTATCGTTCAGTCTGGGGGCTACGAGCAGTACTTC CASSIVQSGGYEQYF
TRBJ1-2 TRBD1 NA TRBV5-4 TGTGCCAGCAGCCCGACAGGGGAAGGAGGCTACACCTTC CASSPTGEGGYTF
TRBJ2-7 TRBD2 few TRBV2 TGTGCCAGCAGTGGTCCCAGCGGGGGGCTCCCCTACGAGCAGTACTTC CASSGPSGGLPYEQYF
TRBJ2-2 TRBD2 NA TRBV2 TGTGCCAGCAGTTATAGCGGGAGAACCGGGGAGCTGTTTTTT CASSYSGRTGELFF
TRBJ2-7 TRBD2 few TRBV9 TGTGCCAGCAGCGCACTAGCGGGAGACATCTCCGAGCAGTACTTC CASSALAGDISEQYF
TRBJ1-3 NA many TRBV29-1 TGCAGCGTTATCGCTGGAAACACCATATATTTT CSVIAGNTIYF
TRBJ1-1 TRBD1 NA TRBV19 TGTGCCAGTAACTCCTTAACCGGGACAGGGACCACTGAAGCTTTCTTT CASNSLTGTGTTEAFF
TRBJ2-5 TRBD2 NA TRBV7-9 TGTGCCAGCACCCAATCGGGGGGGGAAGAGACCCAGTACTTC CASTQSGGEETQYF
TRBJ1-6 TRBD1 few TRBV7-2 TGTGCCAGCAGCTCGGGACAGGGTATCCATTCACCCCTCCACTTT CASSSGQGIHSPLHF
TRBJ2-2 TRBD2 NA TRBV7-9 TGCGCCAGCAGCTCCCACCGATTGCCGGGACTAGCGGGGGAAACGAACACCGGGGAGCTGTTTTTT CASSSHRLPGLAGETNTGELFF
TRBJ2-7 TRBD1 NA TRBV7-9 TGTGCCAGCAGTCTCCAAGGGGGCCTAGGGCAGTACTTC CASSLQGGLGQYF
TRBJ2-5 NA NA TRBV19 TGTGCCAGTAGTAACAGAACGGACCACCAAGAGACCCAGTACTTC CASSNRTDHQETQYF
TRBJ2-7 TRBD2 NA TRBV2 TGTGCCAGCAGTCCAACTAGCGGGGGCCCTGACTCCTACGAGCAGTACTTC CASSPTSGGPDSYEQYF
TRBJ1-1 NA few TRBV19 TGTGCCAGTAGTTTTAATTTGCGGGGATGGACTGAAGCTTTCTTT CASSFNLRGWTEAFF
TRBJ1-1 NA many TRBV5-1 TGCGCCAGCAGCTTGGATGGCTGGGAAGCTTTCTTT CASSLDGWEAFF
TRBJ1-5 NA many TRBV5-1 TGCGCCAGCAGCCCAACAGGGTCGGATCAGCCCCAGCATTTT CASSPTGSDQPQHF
TRBJ1-5 NA NA TRBV20-1 TGCAGTGCTAGTTTGGGGCCTAGCAATCAGCCCCAGCATTTT CSASLGPSNQPQHF
TRBJ2-5 NA many TRBV20-1 TGCAGTGCTGGGCCGTGGGGGCAAGAGACCCAGTACTTC CSAGPWGQETQYF
TRBJ1-1 TRBD1 once TRBV9 TGTGCCAGCAGTGGGACAGTGAAAACTGAAGCTTTCTTT CASSGTVKTEAFF
TRBJ2-7 NA many TRBV7-9 TGTGCCAGCAGCTTAGTGGGCAACTACTACGAGCAGTACTTC CASSLVGNYYEQYF
TRBJ2-2 NA NA TRBV29-1 TGCAGCGTTCGGGGGCATCGAGGGACCGGGGAGCTGTTTTTT CSVRGHRGTGELFF